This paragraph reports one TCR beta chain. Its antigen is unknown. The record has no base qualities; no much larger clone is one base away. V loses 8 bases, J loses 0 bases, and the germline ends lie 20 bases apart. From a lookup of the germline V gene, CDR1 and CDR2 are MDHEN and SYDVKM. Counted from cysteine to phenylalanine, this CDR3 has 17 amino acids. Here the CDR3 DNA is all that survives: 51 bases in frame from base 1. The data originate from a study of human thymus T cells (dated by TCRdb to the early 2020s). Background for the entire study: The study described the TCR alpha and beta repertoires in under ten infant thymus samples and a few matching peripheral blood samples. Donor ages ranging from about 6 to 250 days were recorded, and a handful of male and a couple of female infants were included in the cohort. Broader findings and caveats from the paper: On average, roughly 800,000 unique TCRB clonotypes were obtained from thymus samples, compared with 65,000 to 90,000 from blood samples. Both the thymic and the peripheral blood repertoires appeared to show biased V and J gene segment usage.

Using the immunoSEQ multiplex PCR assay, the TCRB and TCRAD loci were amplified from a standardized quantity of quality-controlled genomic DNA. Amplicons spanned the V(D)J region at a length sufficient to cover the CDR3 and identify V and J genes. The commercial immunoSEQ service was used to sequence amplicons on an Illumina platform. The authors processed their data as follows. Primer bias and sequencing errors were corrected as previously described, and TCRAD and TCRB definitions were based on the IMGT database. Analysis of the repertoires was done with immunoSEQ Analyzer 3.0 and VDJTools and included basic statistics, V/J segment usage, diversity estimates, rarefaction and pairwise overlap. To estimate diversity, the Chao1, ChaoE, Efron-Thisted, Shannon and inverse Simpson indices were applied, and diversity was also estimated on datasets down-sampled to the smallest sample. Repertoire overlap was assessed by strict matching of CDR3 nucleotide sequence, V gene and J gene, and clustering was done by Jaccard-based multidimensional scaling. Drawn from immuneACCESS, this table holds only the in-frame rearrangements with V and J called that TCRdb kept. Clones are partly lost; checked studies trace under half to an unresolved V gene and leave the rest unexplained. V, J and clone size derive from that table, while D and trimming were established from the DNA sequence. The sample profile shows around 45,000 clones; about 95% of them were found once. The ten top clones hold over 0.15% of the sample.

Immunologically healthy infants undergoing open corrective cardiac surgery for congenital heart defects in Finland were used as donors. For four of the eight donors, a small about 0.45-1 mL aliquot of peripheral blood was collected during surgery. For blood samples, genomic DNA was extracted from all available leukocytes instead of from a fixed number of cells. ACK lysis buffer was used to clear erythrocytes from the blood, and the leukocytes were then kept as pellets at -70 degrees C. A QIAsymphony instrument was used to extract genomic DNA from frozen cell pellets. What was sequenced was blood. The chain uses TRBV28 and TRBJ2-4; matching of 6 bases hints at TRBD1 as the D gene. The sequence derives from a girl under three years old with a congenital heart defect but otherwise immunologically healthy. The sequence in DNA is TGTGCCAGCCCCAGGCCCAGGGGTCCATCAGCCAAAAACATTCAGTACTTC. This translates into CASPRPRGPSAKNIQYF.